This T cell receptor beta chain was observed in a study of T cell repertoires in cytomegalovirus infection. As for this clonotype: The antigen remains unidentified.

TCRdb independently ran MiXCR on the reads; one entry per CDR3 protein. Of 600,000 to 700,000 distinct CDR3 sequences detected, 30% to 35% appear once; the ten largest clones hold approximately 18%. The CDR3 consists of 15 residues. V lost 1 base and J 4 bases, leaving 13 bases between the germline ends. Looked up from germline, CDR1 is LGHNA and CDR2 is YSLEER. The rearrangement links TRBV4-3 to TRBJ1-2; a possible D gene is TRBD1 (5 bases). Specimen: cultured PBMCs, collected from culture after CMV antigen stimulation. This clonotype was sampled from a human donor in good health (CMV status not recorded). Some clones in this sample may be carry-over from other donors' samples. CDR3 DNA sequence: TGCGCCAGCAGCCAAGTTGCCAGGGTCAGCTATGGCTACACCTTC. Residues: CASSQVARVSYGYTF.